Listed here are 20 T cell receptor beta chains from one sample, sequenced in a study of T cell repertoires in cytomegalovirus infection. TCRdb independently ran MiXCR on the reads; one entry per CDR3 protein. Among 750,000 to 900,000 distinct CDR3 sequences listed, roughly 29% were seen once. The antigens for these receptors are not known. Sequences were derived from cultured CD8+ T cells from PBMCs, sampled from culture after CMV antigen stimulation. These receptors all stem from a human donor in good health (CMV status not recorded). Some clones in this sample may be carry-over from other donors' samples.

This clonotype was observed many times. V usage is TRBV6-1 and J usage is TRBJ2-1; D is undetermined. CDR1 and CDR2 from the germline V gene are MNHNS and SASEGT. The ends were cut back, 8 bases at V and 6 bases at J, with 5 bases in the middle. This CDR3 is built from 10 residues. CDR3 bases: TGTGCCAGCCTTTTCAATGAGCAGTTCTTC. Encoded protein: CASLFNEQFF.

The CDR3 region is CASNPTTGSYEQYF. The CDR3 bases are TGTGCCAGCAACCCTACGACAGGGTCCTACGAGCAGTACTTC. The chain joins TRBV6-1 to TRBJ2-7; 7 bases are a match to TRBD1. CDR3 length: 14 residues. Germline V gene data show CDR1 as MNHNS and CDR2 as SASEGT. V was clipped by 7 bases and J by 1 base; unmatched bases: 7.

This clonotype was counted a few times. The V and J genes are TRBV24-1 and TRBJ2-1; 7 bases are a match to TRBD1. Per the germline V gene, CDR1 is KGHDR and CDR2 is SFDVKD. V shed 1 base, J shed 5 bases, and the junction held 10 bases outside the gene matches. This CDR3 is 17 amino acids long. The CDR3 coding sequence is TGTGCCACCAGTGATTTACAGGGGCCCCTGATGAACAATGAGCAGTTCTTC. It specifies CATSDLQGPLMNNEQFF.

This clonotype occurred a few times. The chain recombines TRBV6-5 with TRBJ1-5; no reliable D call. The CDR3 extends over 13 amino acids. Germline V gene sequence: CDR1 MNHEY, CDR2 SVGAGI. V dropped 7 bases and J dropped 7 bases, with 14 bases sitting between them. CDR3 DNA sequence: TGTGCCAGCACAAACCTCGCCGGACAGCCCCAGCATTTT. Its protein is CASTNLAGQPQHF.

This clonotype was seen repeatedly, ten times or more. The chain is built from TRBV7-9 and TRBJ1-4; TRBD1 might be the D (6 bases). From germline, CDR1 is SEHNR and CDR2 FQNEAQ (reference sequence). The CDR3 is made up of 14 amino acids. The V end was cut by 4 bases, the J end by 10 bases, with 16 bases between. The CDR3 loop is CASSSDSTRGKLFF. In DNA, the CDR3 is TGTGCCAGCAGCTCGGACAGTACCCGTGGAAAACTGTTTTTT.

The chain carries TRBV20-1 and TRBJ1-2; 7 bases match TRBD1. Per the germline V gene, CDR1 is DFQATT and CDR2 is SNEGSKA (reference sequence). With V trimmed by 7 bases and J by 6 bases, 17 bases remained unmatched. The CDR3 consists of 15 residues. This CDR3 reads CSGDIGTDQLDGYTF. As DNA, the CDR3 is TGCAGTGGGGACATCGGGACAGACCAACTAGATGGCTACACCTTC.

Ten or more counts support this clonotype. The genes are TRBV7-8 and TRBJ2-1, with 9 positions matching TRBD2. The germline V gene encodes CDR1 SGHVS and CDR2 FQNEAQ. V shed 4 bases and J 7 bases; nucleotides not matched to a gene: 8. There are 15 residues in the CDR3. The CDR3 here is CASSSAGGQANEQFF. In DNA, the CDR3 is TGTGCCAGCAGCTCTGCGGGGGGGCAAGCGAATGAGCAGTTCTTC.

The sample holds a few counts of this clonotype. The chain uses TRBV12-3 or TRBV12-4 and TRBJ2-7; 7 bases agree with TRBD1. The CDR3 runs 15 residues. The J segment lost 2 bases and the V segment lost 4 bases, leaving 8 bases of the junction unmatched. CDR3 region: CASSSRTGLAYEQYF. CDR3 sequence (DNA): TGTGCCAGCAGTTCACGGACAGGCTTGGCCTACGAGCAGTACTTC.

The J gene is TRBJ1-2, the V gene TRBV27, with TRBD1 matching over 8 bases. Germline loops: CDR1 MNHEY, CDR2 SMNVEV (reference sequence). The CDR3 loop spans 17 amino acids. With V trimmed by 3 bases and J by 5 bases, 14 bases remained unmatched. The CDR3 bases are TGTGCCAGCAGTTTTGGCGCGGACAGGGCTCTTGGGTATGGCTACACCTTC. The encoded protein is CASSFGADRALGYGYTF.

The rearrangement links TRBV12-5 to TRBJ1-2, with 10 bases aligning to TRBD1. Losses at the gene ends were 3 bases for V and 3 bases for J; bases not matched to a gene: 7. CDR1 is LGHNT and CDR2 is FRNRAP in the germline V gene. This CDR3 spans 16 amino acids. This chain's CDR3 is CASGFSGTGEDYGYTF. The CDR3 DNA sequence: TGTGCTAGTGGTTTCAGTGGGACAGGGGAGGACTATGGCTACACCTTC.

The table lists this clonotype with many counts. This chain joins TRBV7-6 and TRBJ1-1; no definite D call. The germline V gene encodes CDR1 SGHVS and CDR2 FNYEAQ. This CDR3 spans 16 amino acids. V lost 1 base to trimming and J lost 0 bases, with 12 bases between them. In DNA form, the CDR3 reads TGTGCCAGCAGCTTAGGTAGGATCGGCGTGAACACTGAAGCTTTCTTT. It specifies CASSLGRIGVNTEAFF.

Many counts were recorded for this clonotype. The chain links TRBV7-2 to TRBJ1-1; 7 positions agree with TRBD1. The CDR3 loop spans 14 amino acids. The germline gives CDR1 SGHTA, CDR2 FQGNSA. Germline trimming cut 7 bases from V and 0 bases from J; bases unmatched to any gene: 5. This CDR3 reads CASIIQGMNTEAFF. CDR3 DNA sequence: TGTGCCAGCATCATACAGGGGATGAACACTGAAGCTTTCTTT.

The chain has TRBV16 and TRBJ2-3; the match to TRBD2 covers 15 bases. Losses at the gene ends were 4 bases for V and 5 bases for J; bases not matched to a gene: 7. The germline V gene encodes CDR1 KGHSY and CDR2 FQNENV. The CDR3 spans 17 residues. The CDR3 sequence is CASSPGTSGGFEDTQYF. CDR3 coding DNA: TGTGCCAGCAGCCCCGGGACTAGCGGGGGGTTTGAAGATACGCAGTATTTT.

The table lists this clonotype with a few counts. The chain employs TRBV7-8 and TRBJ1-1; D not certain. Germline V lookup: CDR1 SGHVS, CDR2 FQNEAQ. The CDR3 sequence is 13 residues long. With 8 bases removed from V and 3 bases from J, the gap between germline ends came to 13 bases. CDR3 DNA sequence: TGTGCCAGCGCGGCGGTATTGGACACTGAAGCTTTCTTT. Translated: CASAAVLDTEAFF.

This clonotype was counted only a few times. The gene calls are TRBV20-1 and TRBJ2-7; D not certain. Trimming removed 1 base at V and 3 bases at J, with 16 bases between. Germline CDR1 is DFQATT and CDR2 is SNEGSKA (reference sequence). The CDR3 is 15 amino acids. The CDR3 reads CSARAGQDLYYEQYF. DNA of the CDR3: TGCAGTGCTAGAGCTGGGCAGGATCTATACTACGAGCAGTACTTC.

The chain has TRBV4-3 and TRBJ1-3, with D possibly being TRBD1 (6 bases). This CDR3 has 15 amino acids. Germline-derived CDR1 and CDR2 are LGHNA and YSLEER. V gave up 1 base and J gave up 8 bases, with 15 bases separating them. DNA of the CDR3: TGCGCCAGCAGCCAAGCGACAGGAAGGTTGGACACCATATATTTT. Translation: CASSQATGRLDTIYF.

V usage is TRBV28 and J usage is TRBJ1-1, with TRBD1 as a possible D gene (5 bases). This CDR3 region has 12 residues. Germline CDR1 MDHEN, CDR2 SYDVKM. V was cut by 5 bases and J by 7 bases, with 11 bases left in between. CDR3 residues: CASSHQGLEAFF. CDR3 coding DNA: TGTGCCAGCAGTCATCAGGGCCTTGAAGCTTTCTTT.

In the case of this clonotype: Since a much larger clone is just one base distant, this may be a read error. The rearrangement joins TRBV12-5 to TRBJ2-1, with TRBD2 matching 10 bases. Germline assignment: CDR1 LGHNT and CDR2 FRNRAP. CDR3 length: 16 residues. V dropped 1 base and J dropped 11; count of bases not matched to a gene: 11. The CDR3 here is CASGLAQRGGRNKQFF. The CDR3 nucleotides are TGTGCTAGTGGTTTGGCCCAGCGGGGGGGCAGGAATAAGCAGTTCTTC.

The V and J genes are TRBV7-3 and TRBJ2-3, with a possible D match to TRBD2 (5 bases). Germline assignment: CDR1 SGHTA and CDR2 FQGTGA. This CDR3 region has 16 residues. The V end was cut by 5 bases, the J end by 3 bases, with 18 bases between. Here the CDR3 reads CASSTDPLLGTDTQYF. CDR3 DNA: TGTGCCAGCAGCACCGACCCCTTACTAGGAACAGATACGCAGTATTTT.

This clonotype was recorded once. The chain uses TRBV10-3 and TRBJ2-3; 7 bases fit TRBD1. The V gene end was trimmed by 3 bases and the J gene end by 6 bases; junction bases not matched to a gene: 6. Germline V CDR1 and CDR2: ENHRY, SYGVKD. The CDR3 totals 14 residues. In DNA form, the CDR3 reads TGTGCCATCAGTGAACCTGGGACAGCGGATACGCAGTATTTT. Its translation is CAISEPGTADTQYF.